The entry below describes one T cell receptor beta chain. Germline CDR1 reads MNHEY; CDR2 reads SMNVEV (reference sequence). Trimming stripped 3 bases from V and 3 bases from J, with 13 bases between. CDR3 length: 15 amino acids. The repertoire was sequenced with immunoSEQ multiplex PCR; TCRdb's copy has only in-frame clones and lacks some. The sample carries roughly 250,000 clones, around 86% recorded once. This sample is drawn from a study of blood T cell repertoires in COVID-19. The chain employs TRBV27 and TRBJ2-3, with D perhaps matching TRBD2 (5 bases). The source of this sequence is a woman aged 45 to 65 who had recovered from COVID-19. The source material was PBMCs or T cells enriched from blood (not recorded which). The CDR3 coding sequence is TGTGCCAGCAGTTTCGAGGGAGAGGAGACAGATACGCAGTATTTT. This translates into CASSFEGEETDTQYF.